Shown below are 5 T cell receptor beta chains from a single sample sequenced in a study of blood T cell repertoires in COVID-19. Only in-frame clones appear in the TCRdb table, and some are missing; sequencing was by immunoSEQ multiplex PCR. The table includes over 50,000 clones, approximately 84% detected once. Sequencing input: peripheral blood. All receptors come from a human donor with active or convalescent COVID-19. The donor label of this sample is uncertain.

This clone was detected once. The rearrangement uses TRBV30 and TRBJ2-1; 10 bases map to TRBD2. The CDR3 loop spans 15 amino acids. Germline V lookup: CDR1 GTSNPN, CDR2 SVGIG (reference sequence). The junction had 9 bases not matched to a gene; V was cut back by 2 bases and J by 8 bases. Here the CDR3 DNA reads TGTGCCTGGAGTAAGGGGACTAGCGATTGGGATGAGCAGTTCTTC. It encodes CAWSKGTSDWDEQFF.

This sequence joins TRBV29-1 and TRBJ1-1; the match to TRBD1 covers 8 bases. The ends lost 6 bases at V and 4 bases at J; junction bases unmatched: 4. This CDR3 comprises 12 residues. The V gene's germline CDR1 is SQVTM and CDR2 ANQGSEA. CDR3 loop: CSVDTGGTEAFF. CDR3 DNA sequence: TGCAGCGTAGACACAGGGGGCACTGAAGCTTTCTTT.

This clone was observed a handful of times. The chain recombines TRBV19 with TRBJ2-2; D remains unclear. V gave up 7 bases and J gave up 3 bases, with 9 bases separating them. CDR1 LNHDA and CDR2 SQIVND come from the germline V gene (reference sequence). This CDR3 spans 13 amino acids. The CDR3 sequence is CASTPEYTGELFF. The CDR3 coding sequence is TGTGCCAGTACCCCCGAGTACACCGGGGAGCTGTTTTTT. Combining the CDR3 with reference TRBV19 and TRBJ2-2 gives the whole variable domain DGGITQSPKYLFRKEGQNVTLSCEQNLNHDAMYWYRQDPGQGLRLIYYSQIVNDFQKGDIAEGYSVSREKKESFPLTVTSAQKNPTAFYLCASTPEYTGELFFGEGSRLTVL.

CDR3 sequence (DNA): TGTGCCAGCAGCGCACGACAGGGAGCTAACTATGGCTACACCTTC. This encodes CASSARQGANYGYTF. The V gene is TRBV9, the J gene TRBJ1-2, with 7 bases that match TRBD1. J gave up 0 bases and V 3 bases, and 5 bases lay outside the gene matches. Germline loops: CDR1 SGDLS, CDR2 YYNGEE. The CDR3 sequence is 15 residues long.

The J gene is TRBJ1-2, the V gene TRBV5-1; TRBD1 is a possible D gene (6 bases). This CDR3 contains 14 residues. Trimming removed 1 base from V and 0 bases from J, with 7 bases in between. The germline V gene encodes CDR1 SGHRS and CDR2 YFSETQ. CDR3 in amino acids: CASSLRTANYGYTF. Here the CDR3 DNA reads TGCGCCAGCAGCTTGCGGACAGCTAACTATGGCTACACCTTC.